The T cell receptor beta chain described here comes from a study of T cells after posttransplantation cyclophosphamide. CDR1 is SGHTA and CDR2 is FQGNSA in the germline V gene. V lost 3 bases and J lost 0, with 6 bases in between. The CDR3 runs to 14 residues. Assay: immunoSEQ multiplex PCR; the TCRdb copy retains only in-frame clones and omits some. The table includes roughly 70,000 clones, 90% to 95% detected once. The sequenced sample was PBMCs. The receptor was derived from a woman aged 25 to 39 in good health and a related stem cell transplant donor. The gene calls are TRBV7-2 and TRBJ1-3, with no clear D. The chain's CDR3 is CASSFVPSGNTIYF. Written as DNA, the CDR3 is TGTGCCAGCAGCTTCGTGCCCTCTGGAAACACCATATATTTT. Full variable domain (missing parts from reference TRBV7-2 and TRBJ1-3): GAGVSQSPSNKVTEKGKDVELRCDPISGHTALYWYRQSLGQGLEFLIYFQGNSAPDKSGLPSDRFSAERTGGSVSTLTIQRTQQEDSAVYLCASSFVPSGNTIYFGEGSWLTVV.